Sequencing of this T cell receptor beta chain was carried out in a study of blood T cell repertoires in COVID-19. Study context: The samples span acute and convalescent COVID-19 from the United States, Italy and Spain.

Per the original data handling: Cell counts per sample came from amplifying reference gene primers. Profiling relied on immunoSEQ multiplex PCR, and the TCRdb table lists in-frame clones only, not all of them. The V and J calls and clone size come from that table; D and trimming were worked out from the DNA. The sample has about 130,000 clones; roughly 85% are singletons. This TCR was recovered from a human donor in a cohort sampled during active COVID-19. The sequencing input was peripheral blood.

The CDR3 is CASSLTGGYNEQFF. The CDR3 bases are TGTGCCAGCAGCTTAACGGGAGGATACAATGAGCAGTTCTTC. The rearrangement links TRBV7-2 to TRBJ2-1, with 7 bases matching TRBD2. This CDR3 comprises 14 residues. Germline assignment: CDR1 SGHTA and CDR2 FQGNSA. J gave up 4 bases and V 2 bases, and 2 bases lay outside the gene matches. Filled out from reference TRBV7-2 and TRBJ2-1, the complete variable domain reads GAGVSQSPSNKVTEKGKDVELRCDPISGHTALYWYRQSLGQGLEFLIYFQGNSAPDKSGLPSDRFSAERTGGSVSTLTIQRTQQEDSAVYLCASSLTGGYNEQFFGPGTRLTVL.